Presented here are 6 T cell receptor beta chains from one specimen sequenced in a study of blood T cells in healthy people across ages. Using a J-beta primer mix together with a sample-barcoded 5' primer, a second PCR was run for about 6 to 11 cycles. Each CDR3 protein gets one entry after TCRdb re-called the 5' RACE reads with MiXCR. The table includes about 1.8 million distinct CDR3 sequences, roughly 50% detected once. The sample was blood. Source of these receptors: a middle-aged woman in good health.

This clonotype has only a few counts. V gene TRBV6-1 combines with J gene TRBJ2-3, with 12 bases fitting TRBD2. The CDR3 is 17 residues long. Germline trimming cut 4 bases from V and 4 bases from J; bases unmatched to any gene: 9. Germline V gene lookup returns CDR1 MNHNS and CDR2 SASEGT. CDR3 amino acids: CASSARLAGASADTQYF. The CDR3 region has the DNA TGTGCCAGCAGTGCCCGACTAGCGGGGGCTTCTGCAGATACGCAGTATTTT.

This clonotype was picked up one time. The chain links TRBV3-1 to TRBJ2-3; a possible D gene is TRBD1 (7 bases). The germline CDR1 and CDR2 sequences are LGHDT and YNNKEL (reference sequence). V gave up 2 bases and J gave up 7 bases, with 16 bases separating them. CDR3 length: 15 residues. In DNA, the CDR3 is TGTGCCAGCAGCCAAAAGGGCAGGGGGGACTATACGCAGTATTTT. It translates to CASSQKGRGDYTQYF.

The V gene is TRBV28, the J gene TRBJ2-4, with D perhaps matching TRBD2 (6 bases). Near its end, the DNA agrees better with TRBJ2-7, so the J call may be wrong. This CDR3 is 15 amino acids long. The V gene's germline CDR1 is MDHEN and CDR2 SYDVKM. Written as DNA, the CDR3 is TGTGCCAGCAGTTTACCTCGTACAGGAGGGAACGAGCAGTACTTC. Its protein is CASSLPRTGGNEQYF.

The CDR3 here is CASSLSWGQNTEAFF. The CDR3 DNA sequence: TGTGCCAGCAGCTTAAGCTGGGGCCAGAACACTGAAGCTTTCTTT. The rearrangement joins TRBV7-2 to TRBJ1-1; D might be TRBD1 (5 bases). In germline, CDR1 is SGHTA, CDR2 FQGNSA. This CDR3 spans 15 amino acids. Trimming took 2 bases from V and 1 from J, leaving 11 bases between them.

With respect to this clonotype: A much larger clone is a single base away; this may be a read error. This chain uses TRBV7-2 with TRBJ2-3; unclear D gene. From germline, CDR1 is SGHTA and CDR2 FQGNSA. Trimming removed 2 bases from V and 0 bases from J, with 6 bases in between. The CDR3 totals 14 residues. The CDR3 region is CASSLYGSTDTQYF. CDR3 DNA: TGTGCCAGCAGCTTATACGGGAGCACAGATACGCAGTATTTT.

This chain links TRBV21-1 with TRBJ2-7. TRBV21-1 is a pseudogene segment. The CDR3 totals 17 residues. CDR3 protein: CAILKGSGPTISYEQYF. The CDR3 DNA follows: TGTGCCATTTTAAAGGGTTCCGGACCCACCATCTCCTACGAGCAGTACTTC.